This is a list of T cell receptor beta chains from one sample in a study of identifying expanded T cells in peripheral blood. Only in-frame clones appear in the TCRdb table, and some are missing; sequencing was by immunoSEQ multiplex PCR. The profile shows under 90,000 clones, about 89% of them singletons. The sample was blood. These TCRs come from a person aged 18 to 70 in good health. Both conserved end residues are part of each CDR3. Each record gives: V gene, J gene, D gene, clone size, CDR3 length, CDR3 protein, CDR3 DNA. D genes are given only for firm matches. Expanded clones get a size class; other rows say once, few or many, or leave the size out.

>TRBV2|TRBJ2-7|.|once|16
CASSESLLLGAYEQYF
TGTGCCAGCAGTGAGTCCCTACTCCTCGGGGCGTACGAGCAGTACTTC
>TRBV14|TRBJ1-3|.|.|17
CASSQAPGRISGNTIYF
TGTGCCAGCAGCCAAGCCCCTGGACGGATTTCTGGAAACACCATATATTTT
>TRBV9|TRBJ2-6|TRBD1|.|15
CASSGTGAGANVLTF
TGTGCCAGCAGCGGGACAGGGGCTGGGGCCAACGTCCTGACTTTC
>TRBV19|TRBJ2-1|TRBD2|.|14
CASSNQREGHEQFF
TGTGCCAGTAGTAATCAGCGGGAGGGCCATGAGCAGTTCTTC
>TRBV27|TRBJ1-5|.|.|13
CASSQQGNQPQHF
TGTGCCAGCTCCCAACAGGGTAACCAACCCCAGCATTTT
>TRBV4-3|TRBJ2-7|TRBD1|.|14
CASSQDRGPYEQYF
TGCGCCAGCAGCCAAGACAGGGGGCCCTACGAGCAGTACTTC
>TRBV28|TRBJ2-7|.|.|14
CASRGGGTSYEQYF
TGTGCCAGCAGGGGAGGAGGGACTTCTTACGAGCAGTACTTC
>TRBV27|TRBJ1-2|.|once|15
CASTPIGGINYGYTF
TGTGCCAGCACCCCGATTGGGGGAATTAACTATGGCTACACCTTC
>TRBV19|TRBJ2-7|TRBD1|.|14
CASSTRTGGYEQYF
TGTGCCAGTAGTACCCGGACAGGGGGTTACGAGCAGTACTTC
>TRBV7-2|TRBJ2-3|.|.|13
CASSQIGTDTQYF
TGTGCCAGCAGCCAGATAGGCACAGATACGCAGTATTTT
>TRBV5-6|TRBJ1-2|.|.|11
CASSFYGGYTF
TGTGCCAGCAGCTTTTACGGCGGCTACACCTTC
>TRBV4-3|TRBJ2-1|.|.|16
CASSQQDRFSYNEQFF
TGCGCCAGCAGCCAACAAGACAGATTCTCCTACAATGAGCAGTTCTTC
>TRBV9|TRBJ2-2|.|.|16
CASSAPRVGGTGELFF
TGTGCCAGCAGCGCGCCACGGGTCGGGGGCACCGGGGAGCTGTTTTTT
>TRBV5-1|TRBJ2-1|TRBD2|few|15
CASSLVLAGYNEQFF
TGCGCCAGCAGCTTGGTACTAGCGGGGTACAATGAGCAGTTCTTC
>TRBV28|TRBJ1-2|.|.|14
CASTSVGSGYGYTF
TGTGCCAGCACCTCAGTCGGGTCCGGCTATGGCTACACCTTC
>TRBV7-2|TRBJ2-7|.|.|14
CASSLDRDLYEQYF
TGTGCCAGCAGCTTAGACAGGGACCTCTACGAGCAGTACTTC
>TRBV15|TRBJ2-7|.|.|14
CATSRAQTTTEQYF
TGTGCCACCAGCAGAGCACAGACGACTACCGAGCAGTACTTC
>TRBV10-3|TRBJ1-1|.|.|15
CAISERTGTPTEAFF
TGTGCCATCAGTGAGAGAACAGGGACCCCCACTGAAGCTTTCTTT
>TRBV2|TRBJ2-3|.|.|13
CASSEQGQSTQYF
TGTGCCAGCAGTGAACAAGGACAGTCGACGCAGTATTTT
>TRBV20-1|TRBJ1-2|.|.|10
CGHSDYGYTF
TGCGGACACTCGGATTATGGCTACACCTTC
>TRBV6-5|TRBJ1-2|.|.|14
CASSYSIPGNGYTF
TGTGCCAGCAGTTACTCGATTCCGGGTAATGGCTACACCTTC
>TRBV15|TRBJ1-1|.|.|14
CATSRDRGGTEAFF
TGTGCCACCAGCAGAGATCGGGGGGGCACTGAAGCTTTCTTT
>TRBV14|TRBJ1-1|.|.|11
CASSRGFEAFF
TGTGCCAGCAGCCGGGGATTTGAAGCTTTCTTT
>TRBV4-3|TRBJ1-2|TRBD1|.|14
CASSQKKTGLGYTF
TGCGCCAGCAGCCAGAAGAAGACAGGGCTTGGCTACACCTTC
>TRBV5-1|TRBJ2-3|TRBD1|.|15
CASSSGQVGGDTQYF
TGCGCCAGCAGCTCGGGACAGGTGGGTGGAGATACGCAGTATTTT
>TRBV28|TRBJ2-2|.|.|18
CASSFLVKDPENTGELFF
TGTGCCAGCAGTTTCCTCGTGAAGGACCCAGAGAACACCGGGGAGCTGTTTTTT
>TRBV10-2|TRBJ2-1|.|.|16
CASSPIGQSSYNEQFF
TGCGCCAGCTCCCCTATTGGTCAGAGCTCCTACAATGAGCAGTTCTTC
>TRBV9|TRBJ2-7|.|once|15
CASRAPGQNSYEQYF
TGTGCCAGCAGGGCCCCGGGACAAAACTCCTACGAGCAGTACTTC
>TRBV7-9|TRBJ2-5|.|.|15
CASSLASQGHRTQYF
TGTGCCAGCAGCTTAGCTTCACAGGGTCATAGGACCCAGTACTTC
>TRBV6-1|TRBJ1-1|.|.|11
CASSRDREAFF
TGTGCCAGCAGCCGAGACAGAGAAGCTTTCTTT
>TRBV28|TRBJ2-1|TRBD2|.|15
CASREPGLAFHEQFF
TGTGCCAGCAGAGAACCGGGACTAGCGTTTCATGAGCAGTTCTTC
>TRBV19|TRBJ2-3|.|.|13
CASSLQSTDTQYF
TGTGCCAGTAGTCTACAGAGCACAGATACGCAGTATTTT
>TRBV29-1|TRBJ2-1|.|.|10
CSGGTNEQFF
TGCAGCGGGGGGACCAATGAGCAGTTCTTC
>TRBV19|TRBJ1-5|.|.|15
CASRGDPPEGQPQHF
TGTGCCAGTAGGGGCGACCCACCTGAGGGACAGCCCCAGCATTTT
>TRBV6-1|TRBJ2-3|.|.|15
CASRWTRLSTDTQYF
TGTGCCAGCAGATGGACACGTCTGAGCACAGATACGCAGTATTTT